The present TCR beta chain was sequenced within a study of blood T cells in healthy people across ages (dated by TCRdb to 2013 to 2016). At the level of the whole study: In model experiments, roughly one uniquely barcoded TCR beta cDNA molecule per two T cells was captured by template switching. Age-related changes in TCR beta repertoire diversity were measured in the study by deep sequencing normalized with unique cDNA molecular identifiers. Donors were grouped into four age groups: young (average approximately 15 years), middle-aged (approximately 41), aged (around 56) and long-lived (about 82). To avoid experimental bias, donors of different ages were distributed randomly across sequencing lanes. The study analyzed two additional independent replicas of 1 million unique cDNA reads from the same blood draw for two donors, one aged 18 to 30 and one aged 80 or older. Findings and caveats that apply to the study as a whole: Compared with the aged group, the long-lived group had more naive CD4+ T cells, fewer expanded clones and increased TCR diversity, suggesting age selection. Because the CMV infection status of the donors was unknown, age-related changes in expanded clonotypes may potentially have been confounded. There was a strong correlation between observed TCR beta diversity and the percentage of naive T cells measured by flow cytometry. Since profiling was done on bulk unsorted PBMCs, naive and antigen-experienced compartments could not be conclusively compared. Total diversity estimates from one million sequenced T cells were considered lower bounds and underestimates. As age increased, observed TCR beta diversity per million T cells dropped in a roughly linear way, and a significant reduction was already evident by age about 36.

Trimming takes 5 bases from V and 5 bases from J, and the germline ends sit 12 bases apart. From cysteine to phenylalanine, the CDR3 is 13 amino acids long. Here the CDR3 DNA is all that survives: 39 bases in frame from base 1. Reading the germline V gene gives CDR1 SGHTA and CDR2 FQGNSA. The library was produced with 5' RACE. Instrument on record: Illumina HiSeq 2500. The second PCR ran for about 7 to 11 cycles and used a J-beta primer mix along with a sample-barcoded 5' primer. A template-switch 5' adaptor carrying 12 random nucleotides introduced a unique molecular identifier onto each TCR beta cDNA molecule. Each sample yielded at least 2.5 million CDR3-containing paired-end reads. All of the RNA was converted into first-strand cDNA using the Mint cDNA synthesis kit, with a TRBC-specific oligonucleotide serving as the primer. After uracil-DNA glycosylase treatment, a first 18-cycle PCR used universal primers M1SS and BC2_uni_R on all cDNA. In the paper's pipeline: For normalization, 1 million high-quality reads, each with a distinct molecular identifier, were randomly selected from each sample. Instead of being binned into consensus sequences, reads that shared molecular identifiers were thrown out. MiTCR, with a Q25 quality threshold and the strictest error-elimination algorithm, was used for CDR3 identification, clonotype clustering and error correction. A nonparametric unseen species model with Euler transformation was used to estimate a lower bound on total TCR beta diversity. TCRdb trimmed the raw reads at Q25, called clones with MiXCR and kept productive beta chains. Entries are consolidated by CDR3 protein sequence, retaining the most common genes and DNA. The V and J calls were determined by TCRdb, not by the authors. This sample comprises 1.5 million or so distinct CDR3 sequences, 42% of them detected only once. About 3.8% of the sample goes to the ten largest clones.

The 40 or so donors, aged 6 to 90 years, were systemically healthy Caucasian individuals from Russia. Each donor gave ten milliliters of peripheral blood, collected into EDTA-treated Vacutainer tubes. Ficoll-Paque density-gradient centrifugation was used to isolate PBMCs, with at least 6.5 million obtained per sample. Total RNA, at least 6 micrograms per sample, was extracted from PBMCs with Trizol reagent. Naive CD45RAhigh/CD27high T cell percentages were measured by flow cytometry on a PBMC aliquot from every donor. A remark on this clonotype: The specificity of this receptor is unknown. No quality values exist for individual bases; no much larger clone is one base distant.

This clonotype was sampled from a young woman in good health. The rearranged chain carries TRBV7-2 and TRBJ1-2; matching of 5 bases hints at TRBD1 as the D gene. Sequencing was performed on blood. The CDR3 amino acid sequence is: CASSQGWGYGYTF. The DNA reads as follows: TGTGCCAGCAGCCAGGGTTGGGGATATGGCTACACCTTC.